This TCR beta chain is from a study of radiotherapy plus CTLA-4 blockade in lung cancer. Study as a whole: Patients showed objective responses in 15% to 20% of cases and disease control in 30% to 40%.

The method was immunoSEQ multiplex PCR; TCRdb's version includes in-frame clones alone and lacks a portion of them. This table holds some 110,000 clones, nearly 80% found once. Focal radiation plus CTLA-4 blockade with ipilimumab was administered to patients who had chemo-refractory metastatic non-small-cell lung cancer. About this clone itself: The antigen is unknown.

Study observations and caveats: After radiotherapy and ipilimumab, tumor-derived clones expanded in peripheral blood.

From germline, CDR1 is SQVTM and CDR2 ANQGSEA. The V and J ends lost 8 bases and 1 base respectively, with 11 bases between them. The CDR3 has 12 residues. The starting material was peripheral blood, obtained from a patient treated with radiotherapy plus ipilimumab. The TCR comes from a human donor with non-small cell lung cancer who had a partial response to radiotherapy plus ipilimumab. This chain links TRBV29-1 with TRBJ1-1, with D possibly TRBD1 on 5 matching bases. The CDR3 coding sequence is TGCAGCAACCTCAGGGCGAACACTGAAGCTTTCTTT. As protein: CSNLRANTEAFF.